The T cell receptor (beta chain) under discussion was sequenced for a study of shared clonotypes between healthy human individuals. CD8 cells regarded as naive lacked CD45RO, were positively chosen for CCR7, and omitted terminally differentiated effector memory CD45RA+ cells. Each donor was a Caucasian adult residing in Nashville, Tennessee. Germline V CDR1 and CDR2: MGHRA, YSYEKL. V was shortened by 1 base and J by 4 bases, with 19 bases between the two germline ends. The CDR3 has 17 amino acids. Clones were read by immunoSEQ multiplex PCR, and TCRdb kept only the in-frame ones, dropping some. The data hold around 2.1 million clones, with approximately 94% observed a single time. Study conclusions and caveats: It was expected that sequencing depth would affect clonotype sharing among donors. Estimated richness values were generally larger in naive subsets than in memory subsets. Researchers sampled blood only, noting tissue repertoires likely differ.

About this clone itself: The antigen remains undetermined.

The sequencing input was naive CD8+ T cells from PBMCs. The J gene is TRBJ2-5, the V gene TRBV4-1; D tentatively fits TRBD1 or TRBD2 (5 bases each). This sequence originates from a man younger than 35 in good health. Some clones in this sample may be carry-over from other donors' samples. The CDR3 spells CASSQVASSRGRETQYF. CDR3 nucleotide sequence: TGCGCCAGCAGCCAAGTCGCCTCCTCCCGGGGCCGAGAGACCCAGTACTTC.